This TCR beta chain comes out of a study of T cell responses to AZD1222 COVID-19 vaccine. Libraries were prepared by immunoSEQ multiplex PCR; TCRdb keeps only in-frame clonotypes and omits some of them. Of fewer than 200,000 clones listed, around 94% are singletons. This CDR3 has 17 residues. Germline values: CDR1 LGHDT, CDR2 YNNKEL (reference sequence). J lost 6 bases, V lost 8 bases, and 18 bases had no gene match. The sample consisted of peripheral blood, taken on day 0 of AZD1222 vaccination. The V call is TRBV3-1 (or the pseudogene TRBV3-2), the J call TRBJ2-2; 7 positions agree with TRBD2. This TCR derives from an adult in good health. The CDR3 spells CASDQGPAGTTAGELFF. In nucleotides, the CDR3 is TGTGCCAGCGACCAGGGACCAGCGGGAACTACCGCCGGGGAGCTGTTTTTT.